What follows are 11 T cell receptor beta chains derived from one specimen sequenced in a study of identical twins (dated by TCRdb to the mid-2010s). Libraries came from 5' RACE. Sequenced using an Illumina HiSeq 2000. TCRdb reprocessed the public reads (quality trimming at Q25 with fastp, clone calling with MiXCR) and kept in-frame beta chains. Every distinct CDR3 protein forms one entry, paired with its most common genes and DNA. The sample table holds some 790,000 distinct CDR3 sequences, of which roughly 18% were seen once. The ten largest make up under 15% of the sample. The sample was also reused in another study, on T cells expressing NK-cell markers.

Sequencing input: PBMCs. These receptors originate from a woman aged 18-30 years in good health.

There are a few counts of this clonotype. This rearrangement joins TRBV12-3 or TRBV12-4 to TRBJ2-2, with D uncertain. The CDR3 sequence is 14 residues long. V dropped 8 bases and J dropped 0 bases, with 10 bases sitting between them. The CDR3 region is CASLPPSNTGELFF. The CDR3 nucleotides read TGTGCCAGCTTGCCACCATCGAACACCGGGGAGCTGTTTTTT.

Here the CDR3 reads CASSLSPRPSTDTQYF. In nucleotides, the CDR3 is TGTGCCAGCAGTTTAAGTCCCAGGCCAAGCACAGATACGCAGTATTTT. J is TRBJ2-3 and V is TRBV27; D is uncertain. Trimming shortened V by 2 bases and J by 0 bases, and 12 bases separated the two germline ends. CDR3 length: 16 residues. In germline, CDR1 is MNHEY, CDR2 SMNVEV (reference sequence).

V is TRBV4-3 and J is TRBJ2-3; 9 nucleotides line up with TRBD2. Unmatched junction bases numbered 9, after V lost 5 bases and J lost 6 bases. CDR3 size: 15 residues. Germline V gives CDR1 LGHNA, CDR2 YSLEER. This CDR3 reads CASSGGLARADTQYF. The CDR3 DNA is TGCGCCAGCAGCGGAGGACTAGCGAGAGCCGATACGCAGTATTTT.

The chain employs TRBV19 and TRBJ1-1; the match to TRBD1 covers 7 bases. V dropped 7 bases and J dropped 0; count of bases not matched to a gene: 2. The CDR3 covers 13 residues. Germline V gene lookup returns CDR1 LNHDA and CDR2 SQIVND (reference sequence). Written as DNA, the CDR3 is TGTGCCAGTATGGGACAGCTGAACACTGAAGCTTTCTTT. Amino acid sequence: CASMGQLNTEAFF.

The CDR3 nucleotides are TGCAGTGCTAGGGAGGGAACCACAGATACGCAGTATTTT. This sequence encodes CSAREGTTDTQYF. The rearrangement uses TRBV20-1 and TRBJ2-3; D may be TRBD2 (6 bases). Trimming shortened V by 3 bases and J by 2 bases, and 9 bases separated the two germline ends. Germline CDR1 DFQATT, CDR2 SNEGSKA (reference sequence). This CDR3 has 13 residues.

The chain employs TRBV6-1 and TRBJ2-2; D unresolved. Germline V gene data show CDR1 as MNHNS and CDR2 as SASEGT. This CDR3 is built from 11 residues. Trimming left V 6 bases short and J 8 bases short, with 7 bases between. CDR3 nucleotides: TGTGCCAGCAGATCCGGAGGGGAGCTGTTTTTT. Protein product: CASRSGGELFF.

This clonotype was counted a few times. The chain uses TRBV4-3 and TRBJ2-3; 12 positions match TRBD2. The V gene end was trimmed by 4 bases and the J gene end by 2 bases; junction bases not matched to a gene: 4. The CDR3 has 16 amino acids. The V gene's germline CDR1 is LGHNA and CDR2 YSLEER. This chain's CDR3 is CASSRGLAGYTDTQYF. As DNA, the CDR3 is TGCGCCAGCAGCCGAGGACTAGCGGGATACACAGATACGCAGTATTTT.

This clonotype was detected only a few times. The chain employs TRBV27 and TRBJ1-5; D gene ambiguous. The CDR3 is 15 amino acids. Trimming stripped 1 base from V and 7 bases from J, with 14 bases between. Germline V gene data show CDR1 as MNHEY and CDR2 as SMNVEV (reference sequence). The CDR3 nucleotides are TGTGCCAGCAGTTTATATGTGGGGAGTCAGCAGCCCCAGCATTTT. It is translated as CASSLYVGSQQPQHF.

This clonotype was recorded at least ten times. V gene TRBV29-1 combines with J gene TRBJ2-2, with D tentatively TRBD1 (5 bases). Germline V CDR1 and CDR2: SQVTM, ANQGSEA. Trimming left V 0 bases short and J 6 bases short, with 20 bases between. This CDR3 has 17 residues. The CDR3 nucleotides are TGCAGCGTTGAAGAAGGTGGAACTATTTTCAGGGCCGGGGAGCTGTTTTTT. Protein product: CSVEEGGTIFRAGELFF.

This sequence joins TRBV5-1 and TRBJ2-7; D gene ambiguous. CDR3 length: 11 residues. Germline lookup yields CDR1 SGHRS and CDR2 YFSETQ. The germline V and J ends were trimmed by 3 bases and 6 bases, with 7 bases remaining between them. The CDR3 DNA reads as TGCGCCAGCAGCTCTGTAAGCGAGCAGTACTTC. It encodes CASSSVSEQYF.

CDR3 protein: CASSPGTHEQFF. CDR3 bases: TGTGCCAGCAGCCCAGGGACCCATGAGCAGTTCTTC. The V and J genes are TRBV11-2 and TRBJ2-1; D assignment may be TRBD1 or TRBD2 (5 bases each). V dropped 5 bases and J dropped 8 bases, with 10 bases sitting between them. CDR1 is SGHAT, CDR2 FQNNGV, per germline. CDR3 length: 12 residues.